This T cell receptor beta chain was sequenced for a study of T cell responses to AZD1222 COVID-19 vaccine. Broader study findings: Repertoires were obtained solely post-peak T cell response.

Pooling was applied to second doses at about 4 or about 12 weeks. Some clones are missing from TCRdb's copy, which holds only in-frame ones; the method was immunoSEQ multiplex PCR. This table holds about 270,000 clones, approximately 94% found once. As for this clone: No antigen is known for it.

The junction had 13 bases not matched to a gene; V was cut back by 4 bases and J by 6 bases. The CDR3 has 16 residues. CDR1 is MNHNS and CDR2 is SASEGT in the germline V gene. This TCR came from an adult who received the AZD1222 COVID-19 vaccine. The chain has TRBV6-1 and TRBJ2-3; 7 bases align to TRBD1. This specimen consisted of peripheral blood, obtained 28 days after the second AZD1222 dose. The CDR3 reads CASSARDSALGDTQYF. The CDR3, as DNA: TGTGCCAGCAGTGCACGGGACAGCGCCTTAGGGGATACGCAGTATTTT.